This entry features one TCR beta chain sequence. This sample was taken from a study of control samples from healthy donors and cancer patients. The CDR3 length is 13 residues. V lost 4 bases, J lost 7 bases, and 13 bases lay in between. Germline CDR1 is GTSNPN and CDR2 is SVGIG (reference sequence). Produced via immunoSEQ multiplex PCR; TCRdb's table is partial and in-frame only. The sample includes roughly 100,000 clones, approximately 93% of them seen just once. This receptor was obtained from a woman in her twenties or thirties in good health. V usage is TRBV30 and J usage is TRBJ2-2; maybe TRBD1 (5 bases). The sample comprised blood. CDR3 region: CAWNRGLDGELFF. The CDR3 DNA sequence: TGTGCCTGGAATAGGGGATTGGACGGGGAGCTGTTTTTT. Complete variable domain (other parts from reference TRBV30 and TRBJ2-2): SQTIHQWPATLVQPVGSPLSLECTVEGTSNPNLYWYRQAAGRGLQLLFYSVGIGQISSEVPQNLSASRPQDRQFILSSKKLLLSDSGFYLCAWNRGLDGELFFGEGSRLTVL.